The clone carrying this TCR beta chain was seen a single time. The target antigen is unknown. The data belong to a study of cytomegalovirus exposure and HLA in healthy donors. About the study: Both the 95 to 150 validation repertoires and the roughly 700 first-cohort repertoires used the same platform, as reported by a later analysis. General study findings and limits: Cytomegalovirus association was listed for about 170 TCR beta chains. According to reports, the classifier identified cytomegalovirus status with high specificity and sensitivity.

Germline CDR1 SEHNR, CDR2 FQNEAQ (reference sequence). This CDR3 has 19 residues. The junction had 19 bases not matched to a gene; V was cut back by 10 bases and J by 2 bases. Among the 110 or so subjects of the validation cohort, separate from the roughly 600-subject first cohort, were the donors. Measured with immunoSEQ multiplex PCR; TCRdb has only the in-frame clones, and not every one. The sample carries 150,000 to 200,000 clones, about 84% recorded once. This TCR was recovered from a woman aged 18-29 years in good health and CMV-seronegative. The chain couples TRBV7-9 to TRBJ2-5; the match to TRBD2 covers 13 bases. Sequenced input: PBMCs. CDR3 nucleotides: TGTGCCACCCGGGAGAGGCCCGGGACTAGCGGGGATATACAAGAGACCCAGTACTTC. Its translation is CATRERPGTSGDIQETQYF.